The clone carrying this TCR beta chain was counted a few times. The data were taken from a study of T cell responses to AZD1222 COVID-19 vaccine. Clones were sequenced by immunoSEQ multiplex PCR, and TCRdb holds only the in-frame ones, with some missing. Seen here are about 170,000 clones, about nine tenths observed once, and the top ten hold around 1.5%. This CDR3 is 18 amino acids long. CDR1 and CDR2 (germline): SGHRS, YFSETQ. Losses at the gene ends were 3 bases for V and 7 bases for J; bases not matched to a gene: 20. V and J are TRBV5-1 and TRBJ1-1; 8 nucleotides line up with TRBD1. This specimen was peripheral blood, taken on day 0 of AZD1222 vaccination. This sequence was found in an adult in good health. The CDR3 region is CASSSRDRRGLLKVEAFF. CDR3 bases: TGCGCCAGCAGCTCCCGGGACAGGAGAGGATTATTGAAGGTTGAAGCTTTCTTT.